A single T cell receptor beta chain is shown here with its context. TCRdb's table, derived via immunoSEQ multiplex PCR, lists solely in-frame clones and lacks some. The table has about 310,000 clones, about 91% seen once; the top ten hold more than 8.5%. The data belong to a study of blood T cell repertoires in COVID-19. This CDR3 has 18 amino acids. Germline CDR1 and CDR2: LGHNA and YNFKEQ. V was pared by 1 base and J by 6 bases, with 24 bases between. The origin of this receptor is a woman aged 18-35 years who had recovered from COVID-19. This chain connects TRBV4-2 to TRBJ1-2; maybe TRBD1 (5 bases). The sequenced material came from PBMCs or T cells enriched from blood (not recorded which). CDR3 nucleotides: TGTGCCAGCAGCCAAGCCGATGACGGGCAGGGCATTAATGATGGCTACACCTTC. This encodes CASSQADDGQGINDGYTF.